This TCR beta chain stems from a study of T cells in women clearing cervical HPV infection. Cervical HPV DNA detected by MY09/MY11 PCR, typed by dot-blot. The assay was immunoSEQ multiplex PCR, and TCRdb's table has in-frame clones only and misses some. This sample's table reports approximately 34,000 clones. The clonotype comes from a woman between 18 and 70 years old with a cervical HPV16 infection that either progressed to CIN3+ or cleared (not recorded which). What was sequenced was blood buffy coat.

CDR3 protein: CASSSGLGEQYF. The CDR3 DNA, read in part, is TGTGCCAGCAGCTCTGGACTTGGCGAG. The rearrangement links TRBV7-3 to TRBJ2-7, with D possibly TRBD2 on 5 matching bases. The read halts 3 residues ahead of the CDR3 end, with the missing end drawn from the germline J gene. The CDR3 sequence is 12 residues long. V was cut by 4 bases and J by 6 bases, with 10 bases left in between. Per the germline V gene, CDR1 is SGHTA and CDR2 is FQGTGA.